The sequence of this T cell receptor beta chain was determined in a study of CD8+ T cells in alopecia areata. CDR1 and CDR2 (germline): SGHRS, YFSETQ. The CDR3 loop spans 16 amino acids. Between the trimmed V and J ends, which lost 0 bases and 0 bases, there was a span of 11 bases. Extracted RNA was reverse transcribed into cDNA, the sequencing template. Measured with immunoSEQ multiplex PCR; TCRdb has only the in-frame clones, and not every one. The repertoire holds about 200,000 clones, 35% to 45% seen once, with 0.48% in the top ten. Regarding treatment: oral pan-JAK inhibitor, 5-10 mg twice daily. Alopecia areata patients provided lesional scalp punch biopsies and peripheral blood, both collected for the study. This clone was seen more than once but under ten times.

The receptor's source is a human donor with alopecia areata. The specimen was CD4+ T cells sorted from blood, collected between weeks 30 and 35, from a patient treated with tofacitinib. The chain employs TRBV5-1 and TRBJ2-3, with D unresolved. The CDR3 DNA is TGCGCCAGCAGCTTGGGACACCCATTTAGCACAGATACGCAGTATTTT. Its translation: CASSLGHPFSTDTQYF.